This T cell receptor (beta chain) came from a study of blood T cell repertoires in COVID-19. Study details: Researchers got acute and convalescent COVID-19 samples from the United States, Italy and Spain. Sample material is recorded as cDNA or gDNA derived from T cells, B-cell-depleted T cells, or PBMCs.

Germline V lookup: CDR1 KGHSH, CDR2 LQKENI. This CDR3 is built from 15 residues. Trimming cost V 3 bases and J 5 bases; bases outside gene matches: 6. Original processing methods: Reference gene primers were amplified, and this amplification served to estimate nucleated cell counts. Measured with immunoSEQ multiplex PCR; TCRdb has only the in-frame clones, and not every one. That table is the source of V, J and clone size, and D and trimming were worked out from the DNA. Among under 200,000 clones listed, more than 75% were seen once. Sequencing was performed on peripheral blood. The TCR comes from a woman in her sixties with COVID-19, enrolled during active disease. J is TRBJ2-7 and V is TRBV18, with 11 positions matching TRBD1. The DNA of the CDR3 is TGTGCCAGCTCACCCGACTGGACAGGGGGCAACGAGCAGTACTTC. This translates into CASSPDWTGGNEQYF.